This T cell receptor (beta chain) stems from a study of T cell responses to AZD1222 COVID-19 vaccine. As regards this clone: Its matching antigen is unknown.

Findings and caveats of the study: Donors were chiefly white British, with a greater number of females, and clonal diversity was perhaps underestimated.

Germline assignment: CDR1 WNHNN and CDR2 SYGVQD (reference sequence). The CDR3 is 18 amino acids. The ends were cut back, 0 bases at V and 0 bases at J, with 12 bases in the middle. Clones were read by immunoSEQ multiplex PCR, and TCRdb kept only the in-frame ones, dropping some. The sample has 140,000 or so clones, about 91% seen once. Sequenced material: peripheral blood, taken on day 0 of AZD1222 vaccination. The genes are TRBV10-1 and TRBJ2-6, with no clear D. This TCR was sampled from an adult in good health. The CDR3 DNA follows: TGCGCCAGCAGTGAGTCGACACAGATGAGCTCTGGGGCCAACGTCCTGACTTTC. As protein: CASSESTQMSSGANVLTF.